This TCR beta chain was sequenced during a study of T cell repertoires in cytomegalovirus infection. Overall study results and limits: HLA-C-restricted CMV-specific TCR beta clonotypes were dominant in the ex vivo response.

Using its own MiXCR run on the reads, TCRdb lists one record per CDR3 protein. Altogether roughly 77,000 distinct CDR3 sequences are present, under 5% being singletons, with the ten largest covering roughly a fifth. Germline assignment: CDR1 MNHNY and CDR2 SVGAGI (reference sequence). This CDR3 has 15 amino acids. Germline trimming cut 0 bases from V and 7 bases from J; bases unmatched to any gene: 2. This clonotype has a count of ten or more. The antigen is unknown. Sequencing input: PBMCs. This clonotype originated in a human donor in good health (CMV status not recorded). Some clones in this sample may be carry-over from other donors' samples. The rearrangement uses TRBV6-6 and TRBJ2-7; TRBD2 agrees at 14 bases. CDR3 amino acids: CASSYSGLAGAEQYF. DNA for the CDR3: TGTGCCAGCAGTTACTCGGGACTAGCGGGGGCTGAGCAGTACTTC.